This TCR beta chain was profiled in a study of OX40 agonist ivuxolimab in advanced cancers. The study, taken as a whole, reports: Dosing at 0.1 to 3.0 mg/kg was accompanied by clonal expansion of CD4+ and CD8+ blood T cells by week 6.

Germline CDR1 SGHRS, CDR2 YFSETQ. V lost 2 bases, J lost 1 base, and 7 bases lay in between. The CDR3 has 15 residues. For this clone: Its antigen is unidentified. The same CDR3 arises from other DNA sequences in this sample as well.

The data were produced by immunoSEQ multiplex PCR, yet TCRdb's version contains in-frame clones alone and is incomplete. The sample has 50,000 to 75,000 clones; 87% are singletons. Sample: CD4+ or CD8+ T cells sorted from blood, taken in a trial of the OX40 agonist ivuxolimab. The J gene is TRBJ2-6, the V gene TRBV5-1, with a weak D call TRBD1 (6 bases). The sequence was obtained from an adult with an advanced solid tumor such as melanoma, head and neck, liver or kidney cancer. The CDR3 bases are TGCGCCAGCAGCTTAGGGGGTTCTGGGGCCAACGTCCTGACTTTC. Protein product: CASSLGGSGANVLTF.